This T cell receptor (beta chain) was recorded in a study of cytotoxic CD8 clonotypes in ibrutinib-treated CLL. Study overall: Per sample, productive templates averaged roughly 230,000 and productive rearrangements averaged 94,082.

This clone appeared once. The germline V gene encodes CDR1 MNHEY and CDR2 SMNVEV (reference sequence). This CDR3 has 13 residues. Deletions cut 3 bases from V and 1 base from J, with 3 bases between. Sequencing was performed with immunoSEQ multiplex PCR; in TCRdb, only in-frame clones are kept and a portion is missing. This repertoire shows 55,000 to 80,000 clones, less than 75% found once; its top ten account for 14% to 15%. Sequencing was performed on PBMCs, taken after 12 months of ibrutinib treatment. The chain is built from TRBV27 and TRBJ2-2, with unresolved D. The receptor comes from a human donor with chronic lymphocytic leukemia. The CDR3 sequence: CASSFWNTGELFF. CDR3 in DNA: TGTGCCAGCAGTTTCTGGAACACCGGGGAGCTGTTTTTT.